These 28 T cell receptor beta chains originate from one sample sequenced in a study of blood T cells in healthy people across ages. Primers used in a second PCR of roughly 7 to 11 cycles were a sample-barcoded 5' primer and a J-beta primer mix. TCRdb ran MiXCR on the 5' RACE reads and lists one entry per CDR3 protein. The data contain around 800,000 distinct CDR3 sequences, 25% to 30% of them singletons. This sample also belongs to another study, concerning T cells of mothers and their children.

Sequenced material: blood. The receptors originated from a boy between 10 and 17 years old in good health.

The CDR3 region is CASSLSMGGNTEAFF. CDR3 DNA sequence: TGTGCCAGCAGCTTGTCAATGGGTGGGAACACTGAAGCTTTCTTT. This chain joins TRBV5-5 and TRBJ1-1, with D unresolved. With 1 base removed from V and 1 base from J, the gap between germline ends came to 11 bases. The germline gives CDR1 SGHKS, CDR2 YYEKEE (reference sequence). CDR3 length: 15 amino acids.

This clonotype has only a few counts. This rearrangement joins TRBV5-1 to TRBJ2-2, with D perhaps given as TRBD1 or TRBD2 (6 bases each). V was cut by 4 bases and J by 8 bases, with 15 bases left in between. This CDR3 comprises 14 residues. The germline CDR1 and CDR2 sequences are SGHRS and YFSETQ. Written as DNA, the CDR3 is TGCGCCAGCAGCGGTCGGGGGCCGCGGGGGGAGCTGTTTTTT. It encodes CASSGRGPRGELFF. The complete variable domain, with remaining parts taken from reference TRBV5-1 and TRBJ2-2, reads KAGVTQTPRYLIKTRGQQVTLSCSPISGHRSVSWYQQTPGQGLQFLFEYFSETQRNKGNFPGRFSGRQFSNSRSEMNVSTLELGDSALYLCASSGRGPRGELFFGEGSRLTVL.

The J gene is TRBJ1-4, the V gene TRBV10-3, with 11 bases aligning to TRBD1. This CDR3 comprises 15 residues. The V gene's germline CDR1 is ENHRY and CDR2 SYGVKD. Unmatched junction bases numbered 4, after V lost 3 bases and J lost 7 bases. In nucleotides, the CDR3 is TGTGCCATCAGTGAAGGGACAGGGGGTGGTGAAAAACTGTTTTTT. Its translation is CAISEGTGGGEKLFF.

This clonotype was counted between two and nine times. The chain joins TRBV24-1 to TRBJ2-5, with 8 bases lining up with TRBD2. Germline V gene data show CDR1 as KGHDR and CDR2 as SFDVKD. Germline trimming cut 3 bases from V and 1 base from J; bases unmatched to any gene: 6. The CDR3 is 16 amino acids. CDR3 sequence reads: CATSDPRLAPQETQYF. CDR3 bases: TGTGCCACCAGTGATCCGAGACTAGCGCCCCAAGAGACCCAGTACTTC.

This chain links TRBV7-8 with TRBJ1-5; D is ambiguous. With 1 base removed from V and 0 bases from J, the gap between germline ends came to 10 bases. CDR3 length: 16 residues. Germline assignment: CDR1 SGHVS and CDR2 FQNEAQ. The CDR3 loop is CASSLGVKISNQPQHF. CDR3 DNA: TGTGCCAGCAGCTTAGGGGTCAAGATTAGCAATCAGCCCCAGCATTTT.

CDR3 in DNA: TGTGCCAGCGGACAGGGGGCGCCTGGAAACATTCAGTACTTC. This sequence encodes CASGQGAPGNIQYF. The J gene is TRBJ2-4, the V gene TRBV4-2; 11 nucleotides align to TRBD1. V was clipped by 8 bases and J by 6 bases; unmatched bases: 6. The CDR3 consists of 14 residues. Germline CDR1 is LGHNA and CDR2 is YNFKEQ.

This chain joins TRBV29-1 and TRBJ1-1; tentatively, D is TRBD1 (6 bases). The CDR3 length is 13 residues. Germline V gene data show CDR1 as SQVTM and CDR2 as ANQGSEA. Trimming stripped 4 bases from V and 11 bases from J, with 20 bases between. This CDR3 reads CSVGLDRLLGAFF. The CDR3 region has the DNA TGCAGCGTTGGATTAGACAGGTTACTCGGGGCTTTCTTT.

This clonotype was detected only a few times. The DNA for the CDR3 is TGTGCCAGCAGTTTCACGGCTGGCTACACCTTC. Residues: CASSFTAGYTF. This sequence joins TRBV12-3 or TRBV12-4 and TRBJ1-2; no reliable D call. The CDR3 is made up of 11 amino acids. The germline V and J ends were trimmed by 3 bases and 7 bases, with 6 bases remaining between them.

This clonotype was detected a few times. This chain connects TRBV28 to TRBJ2-7; 9 bases agree with TRBD1. The V segment lost 7 bases and the J segment 3 bases; nucleotides outside the gene matches: 16. CDR1 MDHEN and CDR2 SYDVKM come from the germline V gene. This CDR3 contains 17 residues. The CDR3 here is CASTPWGQGGNGYEQYF. The CDR3 DNA sequence: TGTGCCAGCACCCCGTGGGGACAGGGAGGAAATGGCTACGAGCAGTACTTC.

This chain uses TRBV5-1 with TRBJ1-1; no definite D call. There are 13 residues in the CDR3. The V gene lost 10 bases and the J gene lost 0 bases, with 13 bases spanning the gap. Germline V gene data show CDR1 as SGHRS and CDR2 as YFSETQ. CDR3 DNA sequence: TGCGCCTCATTTGCGAGCCTGAACACTGAAGCTTTCTTT. Residues: CASFASLNTEAFF.

CDR3 coding DNA: TGTGCCAGCAGCCTAGGGGGGACAGGGAGCAAAAACATTCAGTACTTC. It encodes CASSLGGTGSKNIQYF. The gene calls are TRBV28 and TRBJ2-4, with 9 bases matching TRBD1. Germline values: CDR1 MDHEN, CDR2 SYDVKM. CDR3 length: 16 amino acids. With 6 bases clipped from V and 3 bases from J, the junction kept 9 bases outside the gene matches.

In DNA form, the CDR3 reads TGTGCCAGCAGTTTCCGGGACAGGATATGGCAGTACTTC. This encodes CASSFRDRIWQYF. J is TRBJ2-5 and V is TRBV28; the match to TRBD1 covers 8 bases. CDR1 MDHEN and CDR2 SYDVKM come from the germline V gene. V shed 3 bases and J 11 bases; nucleotides not matched to a gene: 8. The CDR3 runs 13 residues.

This clonotype has a handful of counts. The rearrangement links TRBV6-6 to TRBJ2-5; 10 nucleotides agree with TRBD2. Germline CDR1 MNHNY, CDR2 SVGAGI (reference sequence). Trimming removed 2 bases from V and 2 bases from J; junction bases left unmatched: 8. The CDR3 sequence is 17 residues long. The CDR3 coding sequence is TGTGCCAGCAGTTACCCACTAGCGGGGCTCGATCAAGAGACCCAGTACTTC. Encoded protein: CASSYPLAGLDQETQYF.

This clonotype was detected only a few times. The J gene is TRBJ2-5, the V gene TRBV7-9; D is undetermined. CDR1 is SEHNR and CDR2 is FQNEAQ in the germline V gene (reference sequence). Between the trimmed V and J ends, which lost 4 bases and 4 bases, there was a span of 19 bases. CDR3 length equals 16 residues. In nucleotides, the CDR3 is TGTGCCAGCAGCTCGCTGTCAGGACCCGGTGGAGAGACCCAGTACTTC. Translated, it gives CASSSLSGPGGETQYF.

The V and J genes are TRBV7-8 and TRBJ1-2; D remains ambiguous. Between the trimmed V and J ends, which lost 5 bases and 7 bases, there was a span of 11 bases. Germline lookup yields CDR1 SGHVS and CDR2 FQNEAQ. The CDR3 extends over 12 amino acids. CDR3 DNA: TGTGCCAGCAGCGCAGACGGATCTGGCTACACCTTC. Its translation is CASSADGSGYTF.

This sequence joins TRBV5-1 and TRBJ2-5; 10 bases line up with TRBD2. Germline loops: CDR1 SGHRS, CDR2 YFSETQ. V lost 0 bases and J lost 5; bases outside the gene matches: 7. This CDR3 comprises 16 residues. CDR3 coding DNA: TGCGCCAGCAGCTTGGAACTAGCGGGGTCCAGTGAGACCCAGTACTTC. Protein sequence: CASSLELAGSSETQYF.

This clonotype was counted ten times or more. The CDR3 bases are TGTGCCAGCAGCTCCCTAGGCAGTTGGACTAGCGGGGGCCTCTCCTACGAGCAGTACTTC. Its translation is CASSSLGSWTSGGLSYEQYF. The chain links TRBV11-2 to TRBJ2-7, with 13 positions matching TRBD2. Germline V CDR1 and CDR2: SGHAT, FQNNGV. This CDR3 has 20 residues. V was clipped by 4 bases and J by 0 bases; unmatched bases: 15.

The rearrangement uses TRBV5-1 and TRBJ2-5; 10 nucleotides line up with TRBD2. Germline lookup yields CDR1 SGHRS and CDR2 YFSETQ. The V and J ends lost 4 bases and 5 bases, in that order; junction bases with no gene match: 8. The CDR3 is made up of 15 amino acids. The CDR3 region is CASSNGLADPETQYF. CDR3 in DNA: TGCGCCAGCAGCAACGGACTAGCGGACCCGGAGACCCAGTACTTC.

The chain is built from TRBV6-5 and TRBJ2-5; TRBD1 matches at 7 bases. Germline CDR1 reads MNHEY; CDR2 reads SVGAGI. V gave up 6 bases and J gave up 5 bases; unmatched junction bases: 9. The CDR3 is made up of 14 amino acids. In nucleotides, the CDR3 is TGTGCCAGCAGATCGGGGACAGAGGCGGAGACCCAGTACTTC. It yields the protein CASRSGTEAETQYF.

This clonotype was seen a handful of times. V is TRBV12-5 and J is TRBJ1-6; D possibly corresponds to TRBD1 (5 bases). Trimming took off 3 bases at V and 4 bases at J, with 13 bases between the two ends. CDR1 and CDR2 (germline): LGHNT, FRNRAP. The CDR3 totals 16 residues. Written as DNA, the CDR3 is TGTGCTAGTGGTTTCAAGACAGACCATTATAATTCACCCCTCCACTTT. It translates to CASGFKTDHYNSPLHF.

The chain couples TRBV18 to TRBJ1-4; D gene unclear. CDR1 is KGHSH and CDR2 is LQKENI in the germline V gene. The V end was cut by 3 bases, the J end by 0 bases, with 5 bases between. The CDR3 extends over 14 amino acids. CDR3: CASSPTTTNEKLFF. In DNA, the CDR3 is TGTGCCAGCTCACCGACAACAACTAATGAAAAACTGTTTTTT.

In its sample, this clonotype was seen once. J is TRBJ2-7 and V is TRBV6-1; D remains ambiguous. Germline V gives CDR1 MNHNS, CDR2 SASEGT. The CDR3 has 13 residues. Between the trimmed V and J ends, which lost 2 bases and 2 bases, there was a span of 7 bases. In DNA form, the CDR3 reads TGTGCCAGCAGTGAAAACAGCCCCTACGAGCAGTACTTC. The encoded protein is CASSENSPYEQYF.

The rearrangement uses TRBV20-1 and TRBJ2-7, with D possibly TRBD1 on 6 matching bases. Trimming took 3 bases from V and 3 from J, leaving 24 bases between them. The germline CDR1 and CDR2 sequences are DFQATT and SNEGSKA (reference sequence). The CDR3 contains 17 residues. The CDR3 reads CSASGGGRTVRNYEQYF. The DNA of the CDR3 is TGCAGTGCTAGTGGTGGGGGTAGGACAGTCCGAAACTACGAGCAGTACTTC.

CDR3 residues: CASSYSQGVFRGGVHEQYF. The DNA of the CDR3 is TGTGCCAGCAGTTACTCGCAAGGGGTTTTCCGGGGGGGTGTACACGAGCAGTACTTC. The genes are TRBV6-5 and TRBJ2-7, with 8 nucleotides matching TRBD2. The CDR3 spans 19 residues. V dropped 0 bases and J dropped 5; count of bases not matched to a gene: 18. The germline CDR1 and CDR2 sequences are MNHEY and SVGAGI.

This clonotype has only one observation. The gene calls are TRBV6-6 and TRBJ2-7; D not resolved. The V and J ends lost 2 bases and 8 bases respectively, with 19 bases between them. The CDR3 spans 15 residues. Germline loops: CDR1 MNHNY, CDR2 SVGAGI (reference sequence). The CDR3 region has the DNA TGTGCCAGCAGTTACGGGGATATGTTCTCCCTGCAGCAGTACTTC. The encoded protein is CASSYGDMFSLQQYF.

The gene calls are TRBV7-9 and TRBJ2-7; 10 positions match TRBD2. The CDR3 consists of 15 residues. V lost 2 bases, J lost 2 bases, and 3 bases stayed unmatched. Per germline, CDR1 SEHNR and CDR2 FQNEAQ (reference sequence). CDR3 bases: TGTGCCAGCAGCTTAAAGAGCGGGGGGGCCTACGAGCAGTACTTC. Translating it yields CASSLKSGGAYEQYF.

This clonotype turned up a few times. The rearrangement links TRBV27 to TRBJ2-1; D is tentatively TRBD1 or TRBD2 (6 bases each). CDR1 and CDR2 from the germline V gene are MNHEY and SMNVEV (reference sequence). The CDR3 is made up of 17 amino acids. The V gene lost 3 bases and the J gene lost 0 bases, with 15 bases spanning the gap. CDR3 sequence reads: CASSLWGAPGSYNEQFF. The CDR3 coding sequence is TGTGCCAGCAGTTTGTGGGGGGCCCCGGGCTCCTACAATGAGCAGTTCTTC.

This clonotype was seen only a few times. The chain is built from TRBV29-1 and TRBJ1-4; perhaps TRBD1 as D (5 bases). This CDR3 comprises 14 residues. Trimming stripped 8 bases from V and 6 bases from J, with 19 bases between. Germline CDR1 reads SQVTM; CDR2 reads ANQGSEA. CDR3 in amino acids: CSPGGRTRDEKLFF. CDR3 bases: TGCAGCCCCGGAGGGAGGACACGGGATGAAAAACTGTTTTTT.